The text below deals with one T cell receptor (beta chain). Sequencing was performed with immunoSEQ multiplex PCR; in TCRdb, only in-frame clones are kept and a portion is missing. The sample includes 150,000 to 200,000 clones, roughly 87% of them seen just once. This specimen belongs to a study of blood T cell repertoires in COVID-19. The CDR3 runs 16 residues. The germline gives CDR1 MGHRA, CDR2 YSYEKL. Trimming shortened V by 0 bases and J by 4 bases, and 16 bases separated the two germline ends. The chain has TRBV4-1 and TRBJ2-7; possibly TRBD1 for D (6 bases). Sequencing was carried out using PBMCs or T cells enriched from blood (not recorded which). The sequence was collected from a human donor with acute COVID-19. The donor label of this sample is uncertain. CDR3 nucleotides: TGCGCCAGCAGCCAAGATGGGGGAACAGGGTGGTACGAGCAGTACTTC. Its translation: CASSQDGGTGWYEQYF.